This TCR beta chain was sequenced for a study of T cell responses to AZD1222 COVID-19 vaccine. Study-level points and caveats: Following two doses of AZD1222, Spike-specific TCR breadth and depth rose. The repertoires were collected only after the peak T cell response. Only a handful of AZD1222 recipients tested seropositive at baseline. Regions left unmutated in variants are reportedly the target of nearly half of spike-specific TCRs.

Worth noting for this clone: Its antigen is unidentified.

Sequencing used immunoSEQ multiplex PCR; TCRdb keeps in-frame clones, though not all of them. The sample has approximately 80,000 clones, around 81% seen once; the top ten hold less than 25%. The V gene's germline CDR1 is LNHNV and CDR2 YYDKDF (reference sequence). The CDR3 is 17 amino acids. V gave up 1 base and J gave up 4 bases; unmatched junction bases: 10. This rearrangement joins TRBV15 to TRBJ2-1; 7 bases fit TRBD2. The source is an adult in good health. The input for sequencing was peripheral blood, taken on day 0 of AZD1222 vaccination. CDR3 DNA sequence: TGTGCCACCAGCAGAGGGGGACTAAGCGGGACTTACAATGAGCAGTTCTTC. Its protein product is CATSRGGLSGTYNEQFF.